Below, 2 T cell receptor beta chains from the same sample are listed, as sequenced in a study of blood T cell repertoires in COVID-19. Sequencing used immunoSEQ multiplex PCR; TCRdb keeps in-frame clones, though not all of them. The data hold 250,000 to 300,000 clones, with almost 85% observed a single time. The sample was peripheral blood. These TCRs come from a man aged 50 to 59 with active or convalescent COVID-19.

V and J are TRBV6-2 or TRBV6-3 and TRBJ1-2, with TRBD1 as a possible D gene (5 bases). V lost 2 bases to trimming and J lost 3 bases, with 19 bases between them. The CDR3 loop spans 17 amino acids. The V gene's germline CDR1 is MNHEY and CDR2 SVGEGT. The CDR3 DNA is TGTGCCAGCAGTTACGCGTTGGAAGGGGCTTCTTACTATGGCTACACCTTC. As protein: CASSYALEGASYYGYTF.

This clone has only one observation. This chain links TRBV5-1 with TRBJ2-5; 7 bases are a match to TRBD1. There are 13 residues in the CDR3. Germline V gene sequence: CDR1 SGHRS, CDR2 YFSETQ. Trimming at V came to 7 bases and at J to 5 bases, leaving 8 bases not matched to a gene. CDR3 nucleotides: TGCGCCAGCGGCGAACAGGGGACGGAGACCCAGTACTTC. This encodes CASGEQGTETQYF.